A single sample gave rise to the 23 T cell receptor beta chains below, sequenced in a study of human T cells and chemical hapten exposure. TCRdb ran MiXCR on the RACE reads and lists one entry per CDR3 protein. The table lists 300,000 to 350,000 distinct CDR3 sequences, around 7% of them singletons. Time point noted: patch test 1, 2 weeks after DPC sensitization. Treatment denoted: therapeutic diphenylcyclopropenone sensitization with weekly scalp DPC. The material sequenced was whole blood, taken in connection with sensitization to the hapten diphenylcyclopropenone (DPC). The receptors stem from a young woman with alopecia areata. Some clones in this sample may be carry-over from other donors' samples.

The V and J genes are TRBV15 and TRBJ1-5; unclear D gene. The CDR3 is 13 residues long. Germline V gene lookup returns CDR1 LNHNV and CDR2 YYDKDF (reference sequence). With 0 bases removed from V and 11 bases from J, the gap between germline ends came to 11 bases. CDR3 amino acids: CATSRDKGSAQHF. CDR3 DNA sequence: TGTGCCACCAGCAGAGATAAAGGGTCGGCCCAGCATTTT.

This clonotype was observed many times. The gene calls are TRBV6-4 and TRBJ2-3; 10 bases line up with TRBD2. V gave up 4 bases and J gave up 1 base; unmatched junction bases: 2. CDR1 and CDR2 (germline): MRHNA, SNTAGT. The CDR3 runs 15 residues. The CDR3 region is CASSAGTSGTDTQYF. The CDR3 bases are TGTGCCAGCAGTGCTGGGACTAGCGGCACAGATACGCAGTATTTT.

The V and J genes are TRBV18 and TRBJ1-3; D is ambiguous. The CDR3 sequence is 15 residues long. Trimming took off 3 bases at V and 0 bases at J, with 9 bases between the two ends. The germline gives CDR1 KGHSH, CDR2 LQKENI. In DNA, the CDR3 is TGTGCCAGCTCACCGAGCACCGGCTCTGGAAACACCATATATTTT. Translation: CASSPSTGSGNTIYF.

This chain connects TRBV7-2 to TRBJ1-1, with unresolved D. CDR1 SGHTA and CDR2 FQGNSA come from the germline V gene. This CDR3 has 15 residues. V lost 0 bases and J lost 5, with 13 bases in between. The CDR3 protein is CASSLAVRLSTEAFF. CDR3 DNA sequence: TGTGCCAGCAGCTTAGCAGTCAGGTTGAGTACTGAAGCTTTCTTT.

The chain employs TRBV29-1 and TRBJ1-2; D is uncertain. The V end was cut by 2 bases, the J end by 4 bases, with 14 bases between. The germline V gene encodes CDR1 SQVTM and CDR2 ANQGSEA. The CDR3 has 14 residues. The CDR3 DNA reads TGCAGCGTTGAAACCCCCAGCAGCCCCTATGGCTACACCTTC. Its translation: CSVETPSSPYGYTF.

This chain connects TRBV12-3 or TRBV12-4 to TRBJ2-3; 8 bases match TRBD1. The CDR3 sequence is 21 residues long. Trimming cost V 0 bases and J 0 bases; bases outside gene matches: 17. The CDR3 spells CASSLAHGRGLLPISTDTQYF. CDR3 nucleotides: TGTGCCAGCAGTTTAGCGCATGGCAGGGGGCTTTTACCAATTAGCACAGATACGCAGTATTTT.

The chain carries TRBV4-3 and TRBJ2-1; D is uncertain. This CDR3 is built from 12 residues. Germline V gives CDR1 LGHNA, CDR2 YSLEER. V lost 2 bases, J lost 9 bases, and 8 bases lay in between. As DNA, the CDR3 is TGCGCCAGCAGCCAATCTACGGGTGAGCAGTTCTTC. The encoded protein is CASSQSTGEQFF.

This clonotype appeared many times. The rearrangement uses TRBV20-1 and TRBJ2-2; 14 positions match TRBD2. Germline CDR1 is DFQATT and CDR2 is SNEGSKA (reference sequence). The ends lost 5 bases at V and 6 bases at J; junction bases unmatched: 11. This CDR3 spans 17 amino acids. DNA for the CDR3: TGCAGTGCTCCAGGGACTAGCGGGGGACCGACGGCCGGGGAGCTGTTTTTT. Protein: CSAPGTSGGPTAGELFF.

The chain uses TRBV7-9 and TRBJ1-5, with D possibly being TRBD1 (5 bases). The V gene lost 9 bases and the J gene lost 0 bases, with 15 bases spanning the gap. The CDR3 is 15 amino acids. Germline values: CDR1 SEHNR, CDR2 FQNEAQ (reference sequence). The CDR3 reads CARTGDPYSNQPQHF. CDR3 nucleotide sequence: TGTGCCAGAACGGGGGATCCTTATAGCAATCAGCCCCAGCATTTT.

Ten or more counts support this clonotype. The chain combines TRBV14 with TRBJ1-1, with D unresolved. V lost 0 bases and J 5 bases, leaving 16 bases between the germline ends. Germline loops: CDR1 SGHDN, CDR2 FVKESK. The CDR3 runs 16 residues. CDR3 sequence reads: CASSQDSYHPTTEAFF. The CDR3 DNA reads TGTGCCAGCAGCCAAGATTCCTACCACCCAACTACTGAAGCTTTCTTT.

In its sample, this clonotype was seen many times. This sequence joins TRBV2 and TRBJ1-3; 7 bases match TRBD1. Germline V gives CDR1 SNHLY, CDR2 FYNNEI. Trimming cost V 3 bases and J 0 bases; bases outside gene matches: 5. This CDR3 is built from 16 residues. The CDR3 protein is CASSEGAGGSGNTIYF. The CDR3 nucleotides read TGTGCCAGCAGTGAGGGTGCAGGGGGCTCTGGAAACACCATATATTTT. The whole variable domain, remainder taken from reference TRBV2 and TRBJ1-3, is EPEVTQTPSHQVTQMGQEVILRCVPISNHLYFYWYRQILGQKVEFLVSFYNNEISEKSEIFDDQFSVERPDGSNFTLKIRSTKLEDSAMYFCASSEGAGGSGNTIYFGEGSWLTVV.

This clonotype was counted between two and nine times. The chain carries TRBV3-1 and TRBJ1-1; D gene uncertain. Germline V gives CDR1 LGHDT, CDR2 YNNKEL (reference sequence). With 1 base removed from V and 0 bases from J, the gap between germline ends came to 3 bases. This CDR3 comprises 13 residues. For the CDR3, the DNA is TGTGCCAGCAGCCAAGCTATGAACACTGAAGCTTTCTTT. It is translated as CASSQAMNTEAFF.

With respect to this clonotype: This CDR3 is missing its conserved last phenylalanine or tryptophan, likely due to a read error. The rearrangement links TRBV5-1 to TRBJ2-5, with D possibly matching TRBD2 (6 bases). V shed 1 base and J shed 1 base, with 14 bases lying between them. The CDR3 contains 16 residues. CDR1 and CDR2 (germline): SGHRS, YFSETQ. CDR3 nucleotides: TGCGCCAGCAGCTTGAGGGACGGGAGACCCCAAGAGACCCAGTACCTC. Translation gives CASSLRDGRPQETQYL.

The J gene is TRBJ2-7, the V gene TRBV6-6, with 8 bases matching TRBD1. The CDR3 consists of 14 residues. Germline V lookup: CDR1 MNHNY, CDR2 SVGAGI (reference sequence). J lost 4 bases, V lost 5 bases, and 7 bases had no gene match. The DNA for the CDR3 is TGTGCCAGCAGTCCCCCGGGACAGGTGTACGAGCAGTACTTC. It specifies CASSPPGQVYEQYF.

This clonotype was counted at least ten times. The chain has TRBV7-9 and TRBJ2-7, with TRBD2 matching over 7 bases. Germline V lookup: CDR1 SEHNR, CDR2 FQNEAQ (reference sequence). V shed 2 bases and J 6 bases; nucleotides not matched to a gene: 13. The CDR3 is 16 residues long. CDR3 sequence: CASSLSPGREEGEQYF. In DNA, the CDR3 is TGTGCCAGCAGCTTATCCCCGGGGAGGGAAGAGGGCGAGCAGTACTTC.

The V call is TRBV2, the J call TRBJ2-5; D is unclear. V dropped 2 bases and J dropped 9 bases, with 10 bases sitting between them. CDR1 SNHLY and CDR2 FYNNEI come from the germline V gene. CDR3 size: 12 residues. In DNA form, the CDR3 reads TGTGCCAGCAGTGAATCCCGTATGGCCCAGTACTTC. Translated: CASSESRMAQYF. The full variable domain, completed using reference TRBV2 and TRBJ2-5, is EPEVTQTPSHQVTQMGQEVILRCVPISNHLYFYWYRQILGQKVEFLVSFYNNEISEKSEIFDDQFSVERPDGSNFTLKIRSTKLEDSAMYFCASSESRMAQYFGPGTRLLVL.

A few counts support this clonotype. The chain is built from TRBV27 and TRBJ2-7; 8 bases are shared with TRBD1. CDR1 is MNHEY and CDR2 is SMNVEV in the germline V gene (reference sequence). CDR3 length: 14 amino acids. V shed 4 bases, J shed 0 bases, and the junction held 2 bases outside the gene matches. Here the CDR3 reads CASSSGGNSYEQYF. Written as DNA, the CDR3 is TGTGCCAGCAGTTCAGGGGGCAACTCCTACGAGCAGTACTTC.

This clonotype was detected only a few times. The rearrangement links TRBV24-1 to TRBJ2-3, with 8 bases matching TRBD2. Per the germline V gene, CDR1 is KGHDR and CDR2 is SFDVKD. J was trimmed by 2 bases and V by 4 bases; bases with no gene match: 4. The CDR3 has 15 residues. CDR3 amino acids: CATSDGTRVTDTQYF. The CDR3 nucleotides read TGTGCCACCAGTGACGGGACTAGAGTCACAGATACGCAGTATTTT.

The J gene is TRBJ1-1, the V gene TRBV4-3; possibly TRBD1 for D (5 bases). Germline loops: CDR1 LGHNA, CDR2 YSLEER. The CDR3 covers 15 residues. V was cut by 3 bases and J by 3 bases, with 14 bases left in between. CDR3 DNA sequence: TGCGCCAGCAGCCAGGGAGAGGGACGGGACACTGAAGCTTTCTTT. Translating it yields CASSQGEGRDTEAFF.

There are a few counts of this clonotype. V is TRBV7-9 and J is TRBJ1-4; 12 bases match TRBD1. From germline, CDR1 is SEHNR and CDR2 FQNEAQ (reference sequence). The CDR3 extends over 17 amino acids. Germline trimming cut 3 bases from V and 8 bases from J; bases unmatched to any gene: 10. The CDR3 sequence is CASSFAGQGAVHEKLFF. The CDR3 region has the DNA TGTGCCAGCAGCTTTGCGGGACAGGGGGCTGTCCACGAAAAACTGTTTTTT.

The chain combines TRBV29-1 with TRBJ1-1, with unresolved D. This CDR3 comprises 13 residues. Germline values: CDR1 SQVTM, CDR2 ANQGSEA. The V end was cut by 6 bases, the J end by 1 base, with 12 bases between. CDR3 amino acids: CSVHTNKNTEAFF. CDR3 nucleotides: TGCAGCGTGCACACTAACAAGAACACTGAAGCTTTCTTT.

This clonotype was counted many times. The chain employs TRBV7-9 and TRBJ2-6; tentatively, D is TRBD1 or TRBD2 (5 bases each). This CDR3 is built from 16 residues. Trimming removed 5 bases at V and 4 bases at J, with 15 bases between. The germline V gene encodes CDR1 SEHNR and CDR2 FQNEAQ (reference sequence). The CDR3 loop is CASSPPWDGGANVLTF. CDR3 bases: TGTGCCAGCAGCCCCCCGTGGGACGGGGGGGCCAACGTCCTGACTTTC.

The chain is built from TRBV7-3 and TRBJ2-7; no clear D. CDR3 size: 14 residues. Germline V gives CDR1 SGHTA, CDR2 FQGTGA. Trimming left V 1 base short and J 0 bases short, with 7 bases between. For the CDR3, the DNA is TGTGCCAGCAGCTTAAGGATTTCCTCCTACGAGCAGTACTTC. Encoded protein: CASSLRISSYEQYF.